A selection of T cell receptor beta chains follows, all from one sample in a study of T cell clones after liver transplantation. TCRdb's table, derived via immunoSEQ multiplex PCR, lists solely in-frame clones and lacks some. The sample yields tens of thousands of clones, around 80% seen once. Source: CD4+ T cells from blood, taken less than 50 months after liver transplant. The receptors shown here come from a human patient who received a liver transplant. The graft donor may be the source of some T cells. Both conserved end residues are part of each CDR3. A D gene is named only where the DNA matches it firmly. Rows give clone size only sometimes, using once, few, many, or a class for an expanded clone.

D	V	size	J	DNA	CDR3
TRBD2	TRBV15	.	TRBJ2-3	TGTGCCACCGGGGATTTAGCGGGAGCTATCGATACGCAGTATTTT	CATGDLAGAIDTQYF
.	TRBV5-6	medium-sized	TRBJ2-7	TGTGCCAGCAGCGCTAGATGGGTAAGCGAGCAGTACTTC	CASSARWVSEQYF
.	TRBV5-6	once	TRBJ2-1	TGTGCCAGCAGCCTGATAGCGGAAAATGAGCAGTTCTTC	CASSLIAENEQFF
.	TRBV6-5	.	TRBJ1-4	TGTGCCAGCAGTTTCGGCAGGGCTAATGAAAAACTGTTTTTT	CASSFGRANEKLFF
.	TRBV7-9	.	TRBJ2-2	TGTGCCAGCAGCTTAGTGGCAGGCTACACCGGGGAGCTGTTTTTT	CASSLVAGYTGELFF
.	TRBV21-1	.	TRBJ1-2	TGTGCCAGCAGCAGAAAGGCCCCCTATGGCTACACCTTC	CASSRKAPYGYTF
.	TRBV7-3	.	TRBJ2-5	TGTGCCAGCAGCCCCCAAGGGGGGGGGTGGGAGACCCAGTACTTC	CASSPQGGGWETQYF
.	TRBV6-5	.	TRBJ2-2	TGTGCCAGCAAGGGAGGCAGGAACACCGGGGAGCTGTTTTTT	CASKGGRNTGELFF
TRBD1	TRBV6-5	.	TRBJ2-7	TGTGCCAGCAGTCCATCCGGGACAGGGACCCACGAGCAGTACTTC	CASSPSGTGTHEQYF
.	TRBV6-6	.	TRBJ2-1	TGTGCCAGCTTTCCCAGTAGGGGTGCGACTGAGCAGTTCTTC	CASFPSRGATEQFF
TRBD2	TRBV25-1	.	TRBJ2-7	TGTGCCAGCGGACTAGCGGGGGGATACGAGCAGTACTTC	CASGLAGGYEQYF
.	TRBV5-4	.	TRBJ1-1	TGTGCCAGCAGCCCTCCATCGAACACTGAAGCTTTCTTT	CASSPPSNTEAFF
TRBD2	TRBV9	once	TRBJ2-3	TGTGCCAGCAGCGTAGCAGGGGGACTAGCATCTACAGATACGCAGTATTTT	CASSVAGGLASTDTQYF
.	TRBV12-5	.	TRBJ2-6	TGTGCTAGTGCCGCCGGAGGGGGAAGAGTCTCTGGGGCCAACGTCCTGACTTTC	CASAAGGGRVSGANVLTF
.	TRBV28	few	TRBJ2-7	TGTGCCAGCAGTTCCCGGGCCTACGAGCAGTACTTC	CASSSRAYEQYF
TRBD1	TRBV5-1	.	TRBJ1-1	TGCGCCAGCAGCCAAGGGACAGGGATAACTGAAGCTTTCTTT	CASSQGTGITEAFF
TRBD2	TRBV10-3	.	TRBJ2-1	TGTGCCATCAGTGTTGGACTAGCGGGATTATACAATGAGCAGTTCTTC	CAISVGLAGLYNEQFF
.	TRBV2	.	TRBJ2-7	TGTGCCAGCAGTGACGCCACGTTCTTAGCCCTCTCCTACGAGCAGTACTTC	CASSDATFLALSYEQYF
.	TRBV9	.	TRBJ2-3	TGTGCCAGCAGCGTAGCTAAGAGGGCAGATACGCAGTATTTT	CASSVAKRADTQYF
TRBD2	TRBV4-3	.	TRBJ2-5	TGCGCCAGCAGCCAAGGGACTAGCGGGAGGGCAGTGGAGACCCAGTACTTC	CASSQGTSGRAVETQYF
.	TRBV7-2	.	TRBJ1-1	TGTGCCAGCAGCCCCCAAATGAACACTGAAGCTTTCTTT	CASSPQMNTEAFF
.	TRBV11-1	.	TRBJ2-2	TGTGCCAGCAGCTTAGCGCTTCCGACTCTGGGCGGGGAGCTGTTTTTT	CASSLALPTLGGELFF
.	TRBV7-2	.	TRBJ1-2	TGTGCCAGCAGCCAAGACAGGAACTATGGCTACACCTTC	CASSQDRNYGYTF
.	TRBV5-1	.	TRBJ1-6	TGCGCCAGCACCCCAACAGGGACTTCTAATTCACCCCTCCACTTT	CASTPTGTSNSPLHF
TRBD1	TRBV11-2	few	TRBJ2-5	TGTGCCAGCAGCCCAAGGACAGGGCAAGAGACCCAGTACTTC	CASSPRTGQETQYF
.	TRBV5-1	.	TRBJ1-4	TGCGCCAGCAGCTTGGAACTAGGGGCCGAAAAACTGTTTTTT	CASSLELGAEKLFF
TRBD2	TRBV19	once	TRBJ2-2	TGTGCCACCTCCCCCGGGAGGGCAACCGGGGAGCTGTTTTTT	CATSPGRATGELFF
.	TRBV5-6	.	TRBJ2-5	TGTGCCAGCAGCTCGAACGGGGGTCGGGGGGAGACCCAGTACTTC	CASSSNGGRGETQYF
.	TRBV19	many	TRBJ1-6	TGTGCCAGTAAATCCTTGGGGGAAGGGGCACCCCTCCACTTT	CASKSLGEGAPLHF
TRBD2	TRBV6-6	.	TRBJ2-3	TGTGCCAGCAGCGATAGCGGGAGAGGAGATACGCAGTATTTT	CASSDSGRGDTQYF
.	TRBV7-3	.	TRBJ2-2	TGTGCCAGCAGCTTAATGTCCCCCGGGGAGCTGTTTTTT	CASSLMSPGELFF
.	TRBV29-1	.	TRBJ1-3	TGCAGCGTTGTTGTAGACTCTGGAAACACCATATATTTT	CSVVVDSGNTIYF
.	TRBV7-2	.	TRBJ2-1	TGTGCCAGCAGCTTAGTAAGGGGGGAGTCCTACAATGAGCAGTTCTTC	CASSLVRGESYNEQFF
TRBD1	TRBV6-4	few	TRBJ1-2	TGTGCCAGCAGTGCGGACAGGGGCTATGGCTACACCTTC	CASSADRGYGYTF
.	TRBV9	.	TRBJ1-3	TGTGCCAGCAGCGTAGAAAGCTCTGGAAACACCATATATTTT	CASSVESSGNTIYF
TRBD1	TRBV4-3	.	TRBJ2-2	TGCGCCAGCAGCCAAGGAATTCAGCAGGGGGCGTTGGGGGAGCTGTTTTTT	CASSQGIQQGALGELFF
.	TRBV7-6	once	TRBJ1-6	TGTGCCAGCAGCTTAAATTCGGGGAGTGGTTCACCCCTCCACTTT	CASSLNSGSGSPLHF
.	TRBV25-1	.	TRBJ2-3	TGTGCCAGCAGTGAGTCTGGGGAAGTCGGGGATACGCAGTATTTT	CASSESGEVGDTQYF
TRBD2	TRBV28	.	TRBJ2-7	TGTGCCAGCAGTCCCGGGACAGGACTAGCGGGAATCAACGAGCAGTACTTC	CASSPGTGLAGINEQYF
.	TRBV28	.	TRBJ2-2	TGTGCCAGCAGTTTACATTCGGGGGAGAACACCGGGGAGCTGTTTTTT	CASSLHSGENTGELFF
.	TRBV7-3	.	TRBJ1-6	TGTGCCAGCAGCTTAAACCCGGTGGGGGGCTATAATTCACCCCTCCACTTT	CASSLNPVGGYNSPLHF
TRBD2	TRBV28	.	TRBJ2-3	TGTGCCAGCAGTTTATTTGCGGGAGTTACAGATACGCAGTATTTT	CASSLFAGVTDTQYF
TRBD2	TRBV5-1	.	TRBJ2-2	TGCGCCAGCAGCTTGTCGGGGGGAGTCACCGGGGAGCTGTTTTTT	CASSLSGGVTGELFF
.	TRBV18	.	TRBJ1-4	TGTGCCAGCTCACCGAATATGGGCCGCGTAGGGGTTTTTCAAAAACTGTTTTTT	CASSPNMGRVGVFQKLFF
TRBD1	TRBV18	once	TRBJ1-1	TGTGCCAGCTCACCCTCGGACAGGGGGTTGAACACTGAAGCTTTCTTT	CASSPSDRGLNTEAFF
.	TRBV7-9	once	TRBJ1-2	TGTGCCAGCAGCTTAGGGAGAACCGGTGGCTATGGCTACACCTTC	CASSLGRTGGYGYTF
.	TRBV18	.	TRBJ1-5	TGTGCCAGCTCACCACCCCGGACGGTGAGCAATCAGCCCCAGCATTTT	CASSPPRTVSNQPQHF
.	TRBV7-9	.	TRBJ2-3	TGTGCCAGCAGCTTAGAGCACTACACAGATACGCAGTATTTT	CASSLEHYTDTQYF
.	TRBV10-3	few	TRBJ2-2	TGTGCCATCAGTGATACGGGGGAGAACACCGGGGAGCTGTTTTTT	CAISDTGENTGELFF
TRBD2	TRBV28	.	TRBJ2-2	TGTGCCAGCAGCCGACCCCCGGGACTAGCGGGAGCGGTCACCGGGGAGCTGTTTTTT	CASSRPPGLAGAVTGELFF